This T cell receptor beta chain was found in a study of CD8+CD57+ T cells in acquired aplastic anemia. The ends were cut back, 3 bases at V and 4 bases at J, with 7 bases in the middle. The CDR3 length is 13 residues. Germline values: CDR1 LNHDA, CDR2 SQIVND (reference sequence). CDR3 and TCR beta VDJ profiling relied on a genomic DNA template. TCRdb re-called the reads through MiXCR, storing one row per CDR3 protein. The data contain some 120,000 distinct CDR3 sequences, approximately 40% of them singletons. Patients sequenced had flow cytometry evidence of CD8+CD57+ cell expansion. No therapy was given to patients before blood sampling. This clonotype was seen ten or more times.

The clonotype comes from a human donor with aplastic anemia. The chain couples TRBV19 to TRBJ1-5; D call uncertain. Sequencing was performed on sorted CD4+, CD8+, or CD8+CD57+ T cells (not recorded which) from PBMCs. The CDR3 loop is CASSIQRNQPQHF. DNA of the CDR3: TGTGCCAGTAGTATTCAGCGGAATCAGCCCCAGCATTTT.